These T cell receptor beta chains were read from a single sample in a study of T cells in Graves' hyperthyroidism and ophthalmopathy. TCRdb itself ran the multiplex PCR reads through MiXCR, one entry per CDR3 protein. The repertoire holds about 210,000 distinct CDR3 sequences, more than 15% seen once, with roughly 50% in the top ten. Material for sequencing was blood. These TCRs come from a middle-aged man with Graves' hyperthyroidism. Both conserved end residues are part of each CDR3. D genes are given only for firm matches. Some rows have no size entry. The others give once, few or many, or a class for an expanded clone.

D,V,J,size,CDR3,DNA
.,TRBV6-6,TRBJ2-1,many,CASSYSLAADYNEQFF,TGTGCCAGCAGTTACTCGTTAGCGGCAGACTACAATGAGCAGTTCTTC
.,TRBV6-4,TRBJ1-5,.,CASSETLSQPQHF,TGTGCCAGCAGTGAAACGTTAAGTCAGCCCCAGCATTTT
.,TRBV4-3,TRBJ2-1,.,CASSAGSSYNEQFF,TGCGCCAGCAGCGCCGGGAGTTCCTACAATGAGCAGTTCTTC
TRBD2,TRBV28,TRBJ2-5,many,CASSFGRAFSRETQYF,TGTGCCAGCAGTTTCGGGAGGGCCTTTTCAAGAGAGACCCAGTACTTC
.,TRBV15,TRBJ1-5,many,CATSRGLSNQPQHF,TGTGCCACCAGCAGAGGACTGAGCAATCAGCCCCAGCATTTT
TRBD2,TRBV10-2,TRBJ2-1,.,CASSMGLAVEQFF,TGCGCCAGCAGTATGGGACTAGCGGTTGAGCAGTTCTTC
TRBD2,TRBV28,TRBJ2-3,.,CASSLSVAGDSTDTQYF,TGTGCCAGCAGTTTATCCGTAGCGGGAGATAGCACAGATACGCAGTATTTT
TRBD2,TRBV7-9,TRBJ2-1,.,CASSPSGTSGSVNEQFF,TGTGCCAGCAGTCCGTCCGGGACTAGCGGGAGTGTCAATGAGCAGTTCTTC
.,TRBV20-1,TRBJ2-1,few,CSARDLQRNEFF,TGCAGTGCTAGAGATCTCCAGAGGAATGAGTTCTTC
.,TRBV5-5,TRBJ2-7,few,CASSGGLELFYEQYF,TGTGCCAGCAGCGGGGGACTGGAGCTGTTCTACGAGCAGTACTTC
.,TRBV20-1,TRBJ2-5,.,CSARDRPPRETQYF,TGCAGTGCTAGAGATCGGCCCCCCCGTGAGACCCAGTACTTC
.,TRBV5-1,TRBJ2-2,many,CASSIPGTTNTGELFF,TGCGCCAGCAGTATACCCGGGACAACGAACACCGGGGAGCTGTTTTTT
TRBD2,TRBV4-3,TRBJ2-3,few,CASSQEGGRLATDTQYF,TGCGCCAGCAGCCAAGAAGGCGGGCGACTAGCCACAGATACGCAGTATTTT
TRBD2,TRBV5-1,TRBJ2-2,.,CASSLDLAGGTGELFF,TGCGCCAGCAGCTTGGATTTAGCGGGGGGAACCGGGGAGCTGTTTTTT
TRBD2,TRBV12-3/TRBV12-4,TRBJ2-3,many,CASSTGASTSGREHADTQYF,TGTGCCAGCAGTACCGGAGCATCGACTAGCGGGAGGGAACATGCAGATACGCAGTATTTT
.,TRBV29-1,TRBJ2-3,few,CSGLWRGVTDTQYF,TGCAGCGGCCTGTGGCGGGGTGTCACAGATACGCAGTATTTT
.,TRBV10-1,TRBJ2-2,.,CASSESPAGELFF,TGCGCCAGCAGTGAGTCTCCCGCCGGGGAGCTGTTTTTT
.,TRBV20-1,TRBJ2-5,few,CSAADTALGTQYF,TGCAGTGCTGCGGACACGGCCCTGGGGACCCAGTACTTC
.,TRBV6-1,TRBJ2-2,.,CARWTSARELFF,TGTGCCAGGTGGACAAGCGCAAGGGAACTGTTTTTT
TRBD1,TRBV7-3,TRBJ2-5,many,CASSTGVRETQYF,TGTGCCAGCAGCACAGGGGTCAGGGAGACCCAGTACTTC
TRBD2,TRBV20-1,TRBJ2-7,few,CSARRPSGNGYEQYF,TGCAGTGCTAGACGGCCTAGCGGGAACGGATACGAGCAGTACTTC
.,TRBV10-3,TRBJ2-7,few,CAISANQGIYEQYF,TGTGCCATCAGTGCAAATCAGGGTATCTACGAGCAGTACTTC
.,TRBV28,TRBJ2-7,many,CASSSPHRDEQYF,TGTGCCAGCAGTTCCCCTCACAGGGACGAGCAGTACTTC
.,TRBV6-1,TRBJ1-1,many,CASSQRGNWAFF,TGTGCCAGCAGCCAACGGGGGAATTGGGCTTTCTTT
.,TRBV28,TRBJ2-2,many,CASSRGWNTGELFF,TGTGCCAGCAGTAGGGGTTGGAACACCGGGGAGCTGTTTTTT
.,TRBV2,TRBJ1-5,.,CASGGGARNQPQHF,TGTGCCAGCGGTGGGGGGGCGAGAAATCAGCCCCAGCATTTT
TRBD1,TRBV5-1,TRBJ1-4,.,CASSLAGDRNEKLFF,TGCGCCAGCAGCTTGGCCGGGGACAGAAATGAAAAACTGTTTTTT
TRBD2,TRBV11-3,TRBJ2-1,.,CASSLRGGTQYNEQFF,TGTGCCAGCAGCTTACGGGGGGGGACACAATACAATGAGCAGTTCTTC
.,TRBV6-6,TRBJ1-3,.,CASSYGMNSGNTIYF,TGTGCCAGCAGTTACGGCATGAACTCTGGAAACACCATATATTTT
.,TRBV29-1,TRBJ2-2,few,CSAMWGSGTGELFF,TGCAGCGCCATGTGGGGGAGTGGCACCGGGGAGCTGTTTTTT
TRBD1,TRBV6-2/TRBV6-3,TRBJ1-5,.,CASSRGTGGGQPQHF,TGTGCCAGCAGCCGGGGGACAGGGGGAGGTCAGCCCCAGCATTTT
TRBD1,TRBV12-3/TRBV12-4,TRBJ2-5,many,CASSQYTGQVQETQYF,TGTGCCAGCAGTCAATATACGGGACAGGTCCAAGAGACCCAGTACTTC
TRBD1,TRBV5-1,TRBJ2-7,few,CASSLDSPGQGYYEQYF,TGCGCCAGCAGCTTGGATTCACCGGGACAGGGGTACTACGAGCAGTACTTC
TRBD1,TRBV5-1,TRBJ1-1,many,CASSLSQTGANTEAFF,TGCGCCAGCAGCCTATCTCAGACAGGGGCGAACACTGAAGCTTTCTTT
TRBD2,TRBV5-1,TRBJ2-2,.,CASSPGTSGTGELFF,TGCGCCAGCAGCCCCGGGACTAGCGGCACCGGGGAGCTGTTTTTT
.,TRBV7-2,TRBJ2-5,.,CASSPHLRGGLTKETQYF,TGTGCCAGCAGCCCACACCTCAGGGGGGGACTAACCAAAGAGACCCAGTACTTC
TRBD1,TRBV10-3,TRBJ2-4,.,CAISGGAGTGGNIQYF,TGTGCCATCAGTGGGGGTGCCGGGACAGGGGGAAACATTCAGTACTTC
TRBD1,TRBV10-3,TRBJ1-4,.,CAISESFWGQLNEKLFF,TGTGCCATCAGTGAGTCTTTTTGGGGACAGCTTAATGAAAAACTGTTTTTT
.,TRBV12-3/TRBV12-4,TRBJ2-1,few,CASSPEPLGVHNEQFF,TGTGCCAGCAGCCCAGAGCCCCTGGGTGTCCACAATGAGCAGTTCTTC
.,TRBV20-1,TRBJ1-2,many,CSAKHSAGHYYTF,TGCAGTGCCAAGCACAGCGCAGGGCACTACTACACCTTC
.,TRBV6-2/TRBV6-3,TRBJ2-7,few,CASSYSTSRTRLYEQYF,TGTGCCAGCAGTTACTCGACGTCCAGGACCCGGCTTTACGAGCAGTACTTC
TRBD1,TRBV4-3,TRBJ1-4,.,CASSHGQGPEKLFF,TGCGCCAGCAGCCATGGACAGGGGCCTGAAAAACTGTTTTTT
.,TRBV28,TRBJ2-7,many,CASSSQGPYEQYF,TGTGCCAGCAGTTCCCAGGGGCCCTACGAGCAGTACTTC